Presented here are 8 T cell receptor beta chains from one specimen sequenced in a study of cytomegalovirus exposure and HLA in healthy donors. PCR primers comprised 60 Vbeta and 13 Jbeta primers. Generated by immunoSEQ multiplex PCR, the TCRdb table keeps only in-frame clones and is missing some. This table has under 200,000 clones, 60% to 85% appearing once. The sample taken for sequencing was PBMCs. The receptors stem from a woman younger than 45 in good health and CMV-seronegative.

The chain combines TRBV7-8 with TRBJ2-7, with TRBD2 matching over 9 bases. CDR1 and CDR2 (germline): SGHVS, FQNEAQ. V lost 6 bases to trimming and J lost 4 bases; unmatched junction nucleotides: 7. The CDR3 runs to 14 residues. The CDR3 DNA is TGTGCCAGCAGTTCTGCTAGCGGGGCTTACGAGCAGTACTTC. Translated: CASSSASGAYEQYF.

The CDR3 loop reads CASSPGYLNYGYTF. The CDR3 nucleotides read TGTGCCAGCAGCCCAGGTTACCTTAACTATGGCTACACCTTC. The chain carries TRBV7-8 and TRBJ1-2; D uncertain. Germline CDR1 is SGHVS and CDR2 is FQNEAQ. CDR3 length: 14 residues. The ends were cut back, 5 bases at V and 1 base at J, with 11 bases in the middle.

V is TRBV7-9 and J is TRBJ1-1; D might be TRBD1 (5 bases). CDR1 and CDR2 from the germline V gene are SEHNR and FQNEAQ (reference sequence). The CDR3 has 13 residues. Between the trimmed V and J ends, which lost 1 base and 8 bases, there was a span of 11 bases. CDR3: CASSLDKTDEAFF. In DNA form, the CDR3 reads TGTGCCAGCAGCTTAGATAAGACAGACGAAGCTTTCTTT.

This clone was observed once. The chain has TRBV5-1 and TRBJ2-1; TRBD1 aligns across 7 bases. The CDR3 contains 11 residues. The germline V gene has CDR1 SGHRS and CDR2 YFSETQ. V was clipped by 5 bases and J by 15 bases; unmatched bases: 8. This CDR3 reads CASSTQGSTFF. CDR3 nucleotides: TGCGCCAGCAGTACACAGGGGAGTACGTTCTTC. Full variable domain (remainder filled in from reference TRBV5-1 and TRBJ2-1): KAGVTQTPRYLIKTRGQQVTLSCSPISGHRSVSWYQQTPGQGLQFLFEYFSETQRNKGNFPGRFSGRQFSNSRSEMNVSTLELGDSALYLCASSTQGSTFFGPGTRLTVL.

This clone was seen only a few times. The chain joins TRBV2 to TRBJ2-5, with 7 bases lining up with TRBD1. The CDR3 sequence is 13 residues long. Germline V lookup: CDR1 SNHLY, CDR2 FYNNEI. V was clipped by 11 bases and J by 4 bases; unmatched bases: 10. The chain's CDR3 is CASRTGVVETQYF. CDR3 in DNA: TGTGCCTCCCGCACAGGGGTAGTAGAGACCCAGTACTTC. Based on the CDR3 plus reference TRBV2 and TRBJ2-5, the full variable domain is EPEVTQTPSHQVTQMGQEVILRCVPISNHLYFYWYRQILGQKVEFLVSFYNNEISEKSEIFDDQFSVERPDGSNFTLKIRSTKLEDSAMYFCASRTGVVETQYFGPGTRLLVL.

The V and J genes are TRBV19 and TRBJ2-1; TRBD2 might be the D (6 bases). From germline, CDR1 is LNHDA and CDR2 SQIVND (reference sequence). The CDR3 extends over 16 amino acids. The ends were cut back, 11 bases at V and 0 bases at J, with 20 bases in the middle. The CDR3 protein is CASMTRTPSSYNEQFF. The CDR3 DNA reads TGTGCCTCAATGACTAGGACCCCCAGCTCCTACAATGAGCAGTTCTTC.

The genes are TRBV23-1 and TRBJ1-1, with D possibly matching TRBD1 (6 bases). TRBV23-1 has ORF status, its function being uncertain. Trimming took off 0 bases at V and 3 bases at J, with 17 bases between the two ends. The CDR3 runs 17 residues. CDR3 sequence: CASSQSPIQGKDTEAFF. The CDR3 coding sequence is TGCGCCAGCAGTCAATCGCCGATACAGGGTAAGGACACTGAAGCTTTCTTT.

This chain connects TRBV6-5 to TRBJ2-3; 11 positions match TRBD1. With V trimmed by 2 bases and J by 4 bases, 2 bases remained unmatched. Germline V gene lookup returns CDR1 MNHEY and CDR2 SVGAGI. This CDR3 is 15 amino acids long. The CDR3 coding sequence is TGTGCCAGCAGTTACGGACAGGGGGCATCAGATACGCAGTATTTT. This sequence encodes CASSYGQGASDTQYF.